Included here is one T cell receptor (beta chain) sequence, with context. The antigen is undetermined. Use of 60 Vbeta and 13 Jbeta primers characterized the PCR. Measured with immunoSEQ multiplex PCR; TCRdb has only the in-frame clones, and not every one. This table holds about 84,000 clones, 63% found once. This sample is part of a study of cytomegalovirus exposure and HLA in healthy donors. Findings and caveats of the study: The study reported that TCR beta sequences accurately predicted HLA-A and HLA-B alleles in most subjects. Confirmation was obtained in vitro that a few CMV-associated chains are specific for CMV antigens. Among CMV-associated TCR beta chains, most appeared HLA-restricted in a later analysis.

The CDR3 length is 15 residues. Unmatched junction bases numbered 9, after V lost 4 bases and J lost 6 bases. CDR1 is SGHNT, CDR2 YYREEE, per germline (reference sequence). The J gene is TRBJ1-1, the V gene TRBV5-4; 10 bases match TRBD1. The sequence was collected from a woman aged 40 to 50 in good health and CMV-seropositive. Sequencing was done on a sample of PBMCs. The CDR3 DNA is TGTGCCAGCAGCGCCCTACGGGACAGGGGACCTGAAGCTTTCTTT. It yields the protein CASSALRDRGPEAFF.